Below, 18 T cell receptor beta chains from the same sample are listed, as sequenced in a study of T cells in localized non-small cell lung cancer. TCRdb's copy holds only in-frame clones and misses some; the assay was immunoSEQ multiplex PCR. Here the sample spans roughly 66,000 clones, roughly nine tenths being singletons. The sequenced sample was peripheral blood, obtained before any cancer treatment. Receptors were obtained from a woman aged 40-69 years with stage I lung adenocarcinoma.

This clone has just one count. The rearrangement uses TRBV5-5 and TRBJ2-5, with D maybe TRBD1 (5 bases). The CDR3 spans 14 residues. Germline CDR1 is SGHKS and CDR2 is YYEKEE (reference sequence). V lost 1 base and J 2 bases, leaving 9 bases between the germline ends. Written as DNA, the CDR3 is TGTGCCAGCAGCTTGTTACAGGAACAAGAGACCCAGTACTTC. Encoded protein: CASSLLQEQETQYF.

V usage is TRBV29-1 and J usage is TRBJ2-7, with 14 bases identical to TRBD2. The CDR3 length is 16 residues. Losses at the gene ends were 0 bases for V and 7 bases for J; bases not matched to a gene: 8. CDR1 and CDR2 from the germline V gene are SQVTM and ANQGSEA. The CDR3 loop is CSVEDGGTSGRLEQYF. The CDR3 DNA sequence: TGCAGCGTTGAAGACGGGGGGACTAGCGGGAGATTAGAGCAGTACTTC.

CDR3 sequence (DNA): TGTGCCAGCAGCTTAGGGTGGACAGGTGCAACTAATGAAAAACTGTTTTTT. Its translation is CASSLGWTGATNEKLFF. The chain uses TRBV7-9 and TRBJ1-4, with 7 bases aligning to TRBD1. The CDR3 has 17 residues. CDR1 is SEHNR and CDR2 is FQNEAQ in the germline V gene (reference sequence). The junction had 5 bases not matched to a gene; V was cut back by 1 base and J by 0 bases.

This clone was counted once. The CDR3 coding sequence is TGCGCCAGCAAAGGGACTAGCGGGGTCACAGATACGCAGTATTTT. It specifies CASKGTSGVTDTQYF. The rearrangement uses TRBV5-1 and TRBJ2-3, with 13 nucleotides matching TRBD2. The CDR3 covers 15 residues. Germline V gene lookup returns CDR1 SGHRS and CDR2 YFSETQ. V shed 6 bases, J shed 2 bases, and the junction held 3 bases outside the gene matches.

This chain links TRBV29-1 with TRBJ2-3; perhaps TRBD1 as D (5 bases). Germline loops: CDR1 SQVTM, CDR2 ANQGSEA. Deletions cut 6 bases from V and 6 bases from J, with 13 bases between. The CDR3 is 12 residues long. Here the CDR3 DNA reads TGCAGCGTCGAACCCAGGGCCGATACGCAGTATTTT. Translated, it gives CSVEPRADTQYF.

This clone was observed a handful of times. The V and J genes are TRBV5-1 and TRBJ1-2; 8 bases map to TRBD1. Losses at the gene ends were 0 bases for V and 4 bases for J; bases not matched to a gene: 5. The CDR3 length is 15 residues. In germline, CDR1 is SGHRS, CDR2 YFSETQ. The chain's CDR3 is CASSLGQGASYGYTF. CDR3 nucleotides: TGCGCCAGCAGCTTGGGGCAGGGGGCTTCCTATGGCTACACCTTC.

The chain joins TRBV11-2 to TRBJ1-6; D is possibly TRBD1 (6 bases). V was shortened by 5 bases and J by 5 bases, with 16 bases between the two germline ends. Germline CDR1 SGHAT, CDR2 FQNNGV. The CDR3 is 16 residues long. The CDR3 loop is CASSRRRTENNSPLHF. The CDR3, as DNA: TGTGCCAGCAGCCGCCGTAGGACAGAAAATAATTCACCCCTCCACTTT.

V and J are TRBV11-2 and TRBJ2-1; D gene uncertain. Germline loops: CDR1 SGHAT, CDR2 FQNNGV. Trimming removed 4 bases from V and 9 bases from J, with 22 bases in between. The CDR3 sequence is 16 residues long. The DNA of the CDR3 is TGTGCCAGCAGCTCTAGATCGAGAGACGAGAGGAGTGAGCAGTTCTTC. It specifies CASSSRSRDERSEQFF.

This sequence joins TRBV5-6 and TRBJ2-2; TRBD2 matches 9 bases. CDR3 length: 18 amino acids. Germline CDR1 and CDR2: SGHDT and YYEEEE. Trimming at V came to 5 bases and at J to 4 bases, leaving 15 bases not matched to a gene. The CDR3: CASREGLAMWGSTGELFF. The CDR3 nucleotides read TGTGCCAGCAGGGAGGGACTAGCCATGTGGGGATCCACCGGGGAGCTGTTTTTT.

The chain carries TRBV5-4 and TRBJ2-7; TRBD2 matches 7 bases. The CDR3 loop spans 17 amino acids. Germline V CDR1 and CDR2: SGHNT, YYREEE (reference sequence). The trim removed 1 base at V and 4 bases at J, leaving 14 bases unmatched. The CDR3 loop is CASSLSGVGLVEYEQYF. In nucleotides, the CDR3 is TGTGCCAGCAGCTTGAGCGGGGTTGGGCTAGTCGAATACGAGCAGTACTTC.

The V gene is TRBV11-2, the J gene TRBJ2-7; D is undetermined. From germline, CDR1 is SGHAT and CDR2 FQNNGV. This CDR3 region has 13 residues. Trimming left V 1 base short and J 1 base short, with 5 bases between. CDR3 DNA: TGTGCCAGCAGCTTAGTTGGTTCCTACGAGCAGTACTTC. Protein product: CASSLVGSYEQYF.

In its sample, this clone was seen once. The chain carries TRBV30 and TRBJ1-5, with D maybe TRBD1 (5 bases). CDR3 size: 14 residues. Germline CDR1 and CDR2: GTSNPN and SVGIG (reference sequence). The germline V and J ends were trimmed by 2 bases and 3 bases, with 11 bases remaining between them. The CDR3 region is CAWSTTVTNQPQHF. The CDR3 nucleotides are TGTGCCTGGAGTACGACAGTGACCAATCAGCCCCAGCATTTT.

J is TRBJ1-5 and V is TRBV28; no definite D call. The CDR3 has 14 amino acids. V lost 3 bases and J lost 6, with 12 bases in between. The germline gives CDR1 MDHEN, CDR2 SYDVKM. The CDR3 DNA reads TGTGCCAGCAGTTTGGCCAGGATGGGTCAGCCCCAGCATTTT. It yields the protein CASSLARMGQPQHF.

The chain combines TRBV19 with TRBJ1-1; a possible D gene is TRBD1 (6 bases). This CDR3 region has 14 residues. Looked up from germline, CDR1 is LNHDA and CDR2 is SQIVND (reference sequence). V lost 2 bases, J lost 1 base, and 8 bases lay in between. This CDR3 reads CASSIWTENTEAFF. CDR3 coding DNA: TGTGCCAGTAGTATATGGACAGAGAACACTGAAGCTTTCTTT.

The sample holds one count of this clone. The chain uses TRBV6-5 and TRBJ2-1, with 7 positions matching TRBD1. The germline V gene encodes CDR1 MNHEY and CDR2 SVGAGI. The CDR3 consists of 16 residues. Unmatched junction bases numbered 13, after V lost 4 bases and J lost 7 bases. Here the CDR3 DNA reads TGTGCCAGCAGTTTAGGGATCACAGGGGTGAGGAATGAGCAGTTCTTC. Protein product: CASSLGITGVRNEQFF.

Written as DNA, the CDR3 is TGTGCCAGCAGCCCGCAGACAGGGGGGAATGAGCAGTTCTTC. Residues: CASSPQTGGNEQFF. The chain carries TRBV7-3 and TRBJ2-1, with 9 bases lining up with TRBD1. V was clipped by 5 bases and J by 7 bases; unmatched bases: 6. This CDR3 contains 14 residues. CDR1 SGHTA and CDR2 FQGTGA come from the germline V gene.

This chain uses TRBV4-2 with TRBJ2-3, with D perhaps matching TRBD2 (6 bases). The V end was cut by 5 bases, the J end by 2 bases, with 14 bases between. Germline CDR1 reads LGHNA; CDR2 reads YNFKEQ. The CDR3 sequence is 15 residues long. In nucleotides, the CDR3 is TGTGCCAGCAGCGTTCTCGGGGGACCCACAGATACGCAGTATTTT. It encodes CASSVLGGPTDTQYF.

The chain employs TRBV6-6 and TRBJ1-2; maybe TRBD1 (6 bases). Trimming cost V 2 bases and J 7 bases, with 11 bases left between them. The CDR3 covers 13 residues. Germline V gene data show CDR1 as MNHNY and CDR2 as SVGAGI (reference sequence). CDR3 region: CASSYGGLGGYTF. CDR3 DNA: TGTGCCAGCAGTTACGGGGGGCTGGGTGGCTACACCTTC.